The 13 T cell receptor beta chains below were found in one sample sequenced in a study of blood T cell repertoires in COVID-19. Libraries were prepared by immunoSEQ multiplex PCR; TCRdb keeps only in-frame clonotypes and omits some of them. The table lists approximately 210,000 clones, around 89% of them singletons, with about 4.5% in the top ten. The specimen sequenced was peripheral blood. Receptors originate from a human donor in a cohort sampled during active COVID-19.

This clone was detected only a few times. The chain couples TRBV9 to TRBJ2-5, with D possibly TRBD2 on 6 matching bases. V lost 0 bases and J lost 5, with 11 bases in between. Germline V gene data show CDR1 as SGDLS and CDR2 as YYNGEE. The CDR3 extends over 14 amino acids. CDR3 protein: CASSVAGAGETQYF. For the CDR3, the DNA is TGTGCCAGCAGCGTAGCGGGAGCGGGTGAGACCCAGTACTTC. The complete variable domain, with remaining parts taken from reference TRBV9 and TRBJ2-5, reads DSGVTQTPKHLITATGQRVTLRCSPRSGDLSVYWYQQSLDQGLQFLIQYYNGEERAKGNILERFSAQQFPDLHSELNLSSLELGDSALYFCASSVAGAGETQYFGPGTRLLVL.

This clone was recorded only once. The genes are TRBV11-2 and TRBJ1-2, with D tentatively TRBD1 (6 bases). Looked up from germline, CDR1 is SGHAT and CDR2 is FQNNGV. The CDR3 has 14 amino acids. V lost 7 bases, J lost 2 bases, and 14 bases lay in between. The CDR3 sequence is CASNPLDSNYGYTF. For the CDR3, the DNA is TGTGCCAGCAACCCTCTGGACAGCAACTATGGCTACACCTTC.

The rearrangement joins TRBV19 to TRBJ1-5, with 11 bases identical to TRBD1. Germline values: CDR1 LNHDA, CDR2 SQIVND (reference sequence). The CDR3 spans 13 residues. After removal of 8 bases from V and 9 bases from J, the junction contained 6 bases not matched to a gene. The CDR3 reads CASGGQGVAPQHF. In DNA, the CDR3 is TGTGCCAGTGGGGGACAGGGGGTTGCGCCCCAGCATTTT.

CDR3 in amino acids: CASTYAPGLAYEQYF. The CDR3 DNA reads as TGTGCCAGCACCTATGCCCCGGGACTAGCCTACGAGCAGTACTTC. J is TRBJ2-7 and V is TRBV6-5; 8 nucleotides align to TRBD2. J was trimmed by 2 bases and V by 7 bases; bases with no gene match: 10. The CDR3 contains 15 residues. In germline, CDR1 is MNHEY, CDR2 SVGAGI.

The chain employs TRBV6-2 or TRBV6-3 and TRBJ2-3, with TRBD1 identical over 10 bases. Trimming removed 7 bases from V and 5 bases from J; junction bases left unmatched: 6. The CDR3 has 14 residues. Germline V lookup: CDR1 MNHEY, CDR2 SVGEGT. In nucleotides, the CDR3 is TGTGCCAGCACCCCCCGGACAGGGGGAGATACGCAGTATTTT. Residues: CASTPRTGGDTQYF.

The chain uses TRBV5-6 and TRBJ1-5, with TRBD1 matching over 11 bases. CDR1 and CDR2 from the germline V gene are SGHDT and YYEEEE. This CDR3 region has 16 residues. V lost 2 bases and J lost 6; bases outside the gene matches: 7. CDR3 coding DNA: TGTGCCAGCAGCTTCTGGGGACAGGGGGATGCTCAGCCCCAGCATTTT. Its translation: CASSFWGQGDAQPQHF. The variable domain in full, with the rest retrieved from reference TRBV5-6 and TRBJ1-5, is DAGVTQSPTHLIKTRGQQVTLRCSPKSGHDTVSWYQQALGQGPQFIFQYYEEEERQRGNFPDRFSGHQFPNYSSELNVNALLLGDSALYLCASSFWGQGDAQPQHFGDGTRLSIL.

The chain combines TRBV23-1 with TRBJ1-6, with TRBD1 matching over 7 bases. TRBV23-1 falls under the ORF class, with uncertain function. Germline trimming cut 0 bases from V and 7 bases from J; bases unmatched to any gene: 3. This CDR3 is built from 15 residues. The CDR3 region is CASSQSRDSNSPLHF. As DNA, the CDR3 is TGCGCCAGCAGTCAATCCCGGGACAGCAATTCACCCCTCCACTTT.

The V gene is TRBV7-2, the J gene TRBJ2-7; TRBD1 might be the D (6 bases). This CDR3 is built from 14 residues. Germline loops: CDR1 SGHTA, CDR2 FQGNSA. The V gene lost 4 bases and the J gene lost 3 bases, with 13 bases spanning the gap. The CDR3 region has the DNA TGTGCCAGCAGCTCCCTAGGACAGTTCTACGAGCAGTACTTC. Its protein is CASSSLGQFYEQYF.

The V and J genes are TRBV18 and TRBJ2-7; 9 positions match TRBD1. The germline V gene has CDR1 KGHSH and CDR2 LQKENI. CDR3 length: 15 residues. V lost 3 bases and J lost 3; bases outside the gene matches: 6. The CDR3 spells CASSPRDREGYEQYF. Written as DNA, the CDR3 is TGTGCCAGCTCACCCCGGGACAGGGAGGGCTACGAGCAGTACTTC. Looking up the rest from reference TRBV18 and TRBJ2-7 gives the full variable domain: NAGVMQNPRHLVRRRGQEARLRCSPMKGHSHVYWYRQLPEEGLKFMVYLQKENIIDESGMPKERFSAEFPKEGPSILRIQQVVRGDSAAYFCASSPRDREGYEQYFGPGTRLTVT.

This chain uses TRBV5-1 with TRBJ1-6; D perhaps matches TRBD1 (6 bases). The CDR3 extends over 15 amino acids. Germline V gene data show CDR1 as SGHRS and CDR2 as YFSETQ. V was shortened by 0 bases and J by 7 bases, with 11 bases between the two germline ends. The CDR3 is CASSLDRQGNSPLHF. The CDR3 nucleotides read TGCGCCAGCAGCTTGGACAGGCAGGGGAATTCACCCCTCCACTTT.

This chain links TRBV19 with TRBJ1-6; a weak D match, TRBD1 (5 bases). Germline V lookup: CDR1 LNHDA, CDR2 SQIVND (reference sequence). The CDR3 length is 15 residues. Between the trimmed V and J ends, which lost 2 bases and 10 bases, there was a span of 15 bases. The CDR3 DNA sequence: TGTGCCAGTAGTATATTGGGGGGAGTCGGATCACCCCTCCACTTT. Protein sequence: CASSILGGVGSPLHF.

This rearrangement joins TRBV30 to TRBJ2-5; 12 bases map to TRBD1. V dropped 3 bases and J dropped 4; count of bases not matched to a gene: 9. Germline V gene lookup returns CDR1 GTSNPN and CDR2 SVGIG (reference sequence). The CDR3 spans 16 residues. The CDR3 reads CAWSPSGTGGLETQYF. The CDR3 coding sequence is TGTGCCTGGAGCCCCTCCGGGACAGGGGGCCTAGAGACCCAGTACTTC.

The CDR3 reads CASSLWGTANTGELFF. CDR3 sequence (DNA): TGCGCCAGCAGCTTGTGGGGGACAGCGAACACCGGGGAGCTGTTTTTT. The rearrangement links TRBV5-1 to TRBJ2-2, with 7 bases aligning to TRBD1. Trimming at V came to 1 base and at J to 0 bases, leaving 3 bases not matched to a gene. This CDR3 has 16 amino acids. CDR1 is SGHRS, CDR2 YFSETQ, per germline.